This is a list of T cell receptor beta chains from one sample in a study of T cell repertoires in cytomegalovirus infection. Each CDR3 protein gets one entry after TCRdb re-called the reads with MiXCR. The profile shows about 920,000 distinct CDR3 sequences, roughly 30% of them singletons. No antigen has been assigned to these receptors. The sequencing here drew on cultured CD8+ T cells from PBMCs, taken from culture after CMV antigen stimulation. The receptors originated from a human donor in good health (CMV status not recorded). Some clones in this sample may be carry-over from other donors' samples. Both conserved end residues are part of each CDR3. A D gene is named only where the DNA matches it firmly. Size is stated for part of the rows, as once, few or many counts, or as a class when the clone is expanded.

-	-	TRBV7-8	TRBJ2-1	TGTGCCAGCAGCTTCTCGTCGACAGCCCTGGATGAGCAGTTCTTC	CASSFSSTALDEQFF
-	-	TRBV6-2/TRBV6-3	TRBJ1-1	TGTGCCAGCAGTTACGTCACGGTTGGCAGGAACGAAGCTTTCTTT	CASSYVTVGRNEAFF
-	-	TRBV7-3	TRBJ1-3	TGTGCCAGCAGCTCCACAGGAAGCTCTGGAAACACCATATATTTT	CASSSTGSSGNTIYF
-	-	TRBV7-4	TRBJ1-1	TGTGCCGGAGGGGAAAGAGGCACTGAAGCTTTCTTT	CAGGERGTEAFF
-	-	TRBV7-9	TRBJ1-1	TGTGCCAGCAGCTCGGGACCTCGTAACACTGAAGCTTTCTTT	CASSSGPRNTEAFF
-	few	TRBV5-6	TRBJ1-1	TGTGCCAGCAGCCAACGGGACCTCCCTGAAGCTTTCTTT	CASSQRDLPEAFF
-	few	TRBV9	TRBJ1-1	TGTGCCAGCAGCGTAGTTGGAGGGGGGGTCACTGAAGCTTTCTTT	CASSVVGGGVTEAFF
-	-	TRBV27	TRBJ2-6	TGTGCCAGCAGTTTGCAGGGGACCTCTGGGGCCAACGTCCTGACTTTC	CASSLQGTSGANVLTF
-	many	TRBV7-6	TRBJ1-6	TGTGCCAGCAGCTCTCTCTGGAGGGGAAAAAATTCACCCCTCCACTTT	CASSSLWRGKNSPLHF
TRBD1	many	TRBV28	TRBJ1-5	TGTGCCAGCAGTTTGCCGGGACCAGGGGGACAGCCCCAGCATTTT	CASSLPGPGGQPQHF
-	-	TRBV19	TRBJ1-5	TGTGCCAGTAGTATAGATGCAGGGTTCAAGCAGCCCCAGCATTTT	CASSIDAGFKQPQHF
-	few	TRBV7-9	TRBJ2-5	TGTGCCAGCAGCTTTAGGGGGACGAGGGAGGAGACCCAGTACTTC	CASSFRGTREETQYF
-	-	TRBV5-1	TRBJ2-1	TGCGCCAGCGGGGTAGTCTACAATGAGCAGTTCTTC	CASGVVYNEQFF
-	-	TRBV7-2	TRBJ1-2	TGTGCCAGCAGCTTCGGGAGGGCGCGGGATGGCTACACCTTC	CASSFGRARDGYTF
-	many	TRBV7-9	TRBJ2-7	TGTGCCAGCAGCTTAGCGCGGGGTCCGGCTTACGAGCAGTACTTC	CASSLARGPAYEQYF
-	-	TRBV20-1	TRBJ1-2	TGCAGTGCTCCCTCCGGGGGCTGGGGCTACACCTTC	CSAPSGGWGYTF
TRBD2	-	TRBV2	TRBJ2-3	TGTGCCAGCAACTACGGGGGGGCTCCTCGGGCTGGCACAGATACGCAGTATTTT	CASNYGGAPRAGTDTQYF
-	-	TRBV4-1	TRBJ2-5	TGCGCCAGCAGCCAGACTCCGGGCAGAGCCCAAGAGACCCAGTACTTC	CASSQTPGRAQETQYF
TRBD2	-	TRBV7-9	TRBJ2-1	TGTGCCAGCAGCCCTAATAGCGGGGGCCGGGATGAGCAGTTCTTC	CASSPNSGGRDEQFF
TRBD2	-	TRBV12-3/TRBV12-4	TRBJ2-3	TGTGCCAGCAGTTTCCACCTGAGACTAGCGGGGAACACAGATACGCAGTATTTT	CASSFHLRLAGNTDTQYF
TRBD2	many	TRBV5-1	TRBJ2-1	TGTGCCAGCAGCCCCTTAGCGGGGCCTTACAATGAGCAGTTCTTC	CASSPLAGPYNEQFF
-	once	TRBV10-2	TRBJ1-1	TGCGCCAGCAGTGAGGACAGGAGAATGAACACTGAAGCTTTCTTT	CASSEDRRMNTEAFF
TRBD1	many	TRBV7-8	TRBJ2-1	TGTGCCAGCAGCTCGGACAGGAAAAGTCCCAATGAGCAGTTCTTC	CASSSDRKSPNEQFF
-	many	TRBV25-1	TRBJ1-2	TGTGCCAGCAGTGAATCCCTCTCAGGGGTCGGGGGCTACACCTTC	CASSESLSGVGGYTF
-	few	TRBV27	TRBJ1-2	TGTGCCAGCAGTTTACGCCTGAACGATCTCTATGGCTACACCTTC	CASSLRLNDLYGYTF
-	-	TRBV27	TRBJ1-1	TGTGCCAGCAGCCCCATCGTCCCGGGACAAACTAACATGAACACTGAAGCTTTCTTT	CASSPIVPGQTNMNTEAFF
-	many	TRBV7-6	TRBJ2-7	TGTGCCAGCAGCTTAGGGACGTCTGACGAGCAGTACTTC	CASSLGTSDEQYF
-	-	TRBV10-2	TRBJ2-7	TGCGCCAGCAGTGAGTCGACGGGTCGGGGTGCCTACGAGCAGTACTTC	CASSESTGRGAYEQYF
-	-	TRBV7-2	TRBJ1-6	TGTGCCAGCAGCTTAGCACAGGGTTTTTCACCCCTCCACTTT	CASSLAQGFSPLHF
-	many	TRBV7-8	TRBJ2-1	TGTGCCAGCAGCTTGGGGGCGGATGAGCAGTTCTTC	CASSLGADEQFF
-	-	TRBV7-9	TRBJ1-2	TGTGCCAGCAGCTCAAGGACCCTCTATGGCTACACCTTC	CASSSRTLYGYTF
TRBD1	-	TRBV10-3	TRBJ2-3	TGTGCCATCAGTGACCAAGAAGGGGGACAGGGGGCGCAAGGCACAGATACGCAGTATTTT	CAISDQEGGQGAQGTDTQYF
TRBD1	-	TRBV6-2/TRBV6-3	TRBJ2-7	TGTGCCAGCAGTCGCACCATTAGGGACAGGGTGAACGAGCAGTACTTC	CASSRTIRDRVNEQYF
-	few	TRBV7-8	TRBJ2-5	TGTGCCAGCAGCCTGACAGTGAAGGAGACCCAGTACTTC	CASSLTVKETQYF
TRBD1	-	TRBV7-9	TRBJ1-1	TGTGCCAGCAGCGATGGGACAGGGGGCGAAGCTTTCTTT	CASSDGTGGEAFF
TRBD1	-	TRBV9	TRBJ1-3	TGTGCCAGCAGCGTAAACGGACAGGGATATGGAAACACCATATATTTT	CASSVNGQGYGNTIYF
-	few	TRBV6-6	TRBJ2-2	TGTGCCAGCAGTTCCCCGGGGGTCGGGGAGCTGTTTTTT	CASSSPGVGELFF
-	-	TRBV10-3	TRBJ1-1	TGTGCCACCTGGGACTTTGAAGCTTTCTTT	CATWDFEAFF
TRBD1	-	TRBV5-1	TRBJ2-1	TGCGCCAGCAGCTTCCGGGACAGGGGTATGGATGAGCAGTTCTTC	CASSFRDRGMDEQFF
TRBD2	many	TRBV7-2	TRBJ2-1	TGTGCCAGCAGCTTAGCCGTCGGACTAGCGGGGGGGCCGACGTCCTACAATGAGCAGTTCTTC	CASSLAVGLAGGPTSYNEQFF
-	few	TRBV5-1	TRBJ2-1	TGCGCCAGCAGTAAGACGCCGGGGATCAATGAGCAGTTCTTC	CASSKTPGINEQFF
-	many	TRBV7-9	TRBJ2-3	TGTGCCAGCAGCCCCCAACGCCCGGATACGCAGTATTTT	CASSPQRPDTQYF
TRBD2	-	TRBV7-4	TRBJ2-7	TGTGCCAGCAGGAGGGACTATTACGAGCAGTACTTC	CASRRDYYEQYF
-	once	TRBV14	TRBJ2-1	TGTGCCAGCAGTCGAAGAGAGACGGTCTACAATGAGCAGTTCTTC	CASSRRETVYNEQFF
-	few	TRBV6-2/TRBV6-3	TRBJ1-6	TGTGCCAGCACCAACTCTGAGGACTCCTATAATTCACCCCTCCACTTT	CASTNSEDSYNSPLHF
-	-	TRBV18	TRBJ2-1	TGTGTCACCCCGGTAGAAGGGCGACAGTTCTTC	CVTPVEGRQFF
-	few	TRBV11-2	TRBJ2-5	TGTGCCAGCAGCTACACAGGTGGAGAGACCCAGTACTTC	CASSYTGGETQYF
-	-	TRBV6-2/TRBV6-3	TRBJ1-1	TGTGCCAGCAGCGCAACAGGGAAGAACACTGAAGCTTTCTTT	CASSATGKNTEAFF
-	many	TRBV7-8	TRBJ2-5	TGTGCCAGCAGCAAGTACCAAGAGACCCAGTACTTC	CASSKYQETQYF
-	-	TRBV12-3/TRBV12-4	TRBJ2-2	TGTGCCAGCAGCCCCCTTGGGGGGGCCACCGGGGAGCTGTTTTTT	CASSPLGGATGELFF
-	once	TRBV7-6	TRBJ2-1	TGTGCTAGCAGCCCCCATCGGACGGGGGAAAATGAGCAGTTCTTC	CASSPHRTGENEQFF